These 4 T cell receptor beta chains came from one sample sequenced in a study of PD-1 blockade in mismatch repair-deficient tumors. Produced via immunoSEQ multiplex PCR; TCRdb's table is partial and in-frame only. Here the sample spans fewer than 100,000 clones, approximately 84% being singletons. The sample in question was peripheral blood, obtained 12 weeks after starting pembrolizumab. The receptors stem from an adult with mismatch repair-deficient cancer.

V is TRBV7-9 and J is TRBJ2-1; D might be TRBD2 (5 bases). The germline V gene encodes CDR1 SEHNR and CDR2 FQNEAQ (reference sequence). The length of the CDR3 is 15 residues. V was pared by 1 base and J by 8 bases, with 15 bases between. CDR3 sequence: CASSLVFGIWDEQFF. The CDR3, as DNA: TGTGCCAGCAGCTTAGTTTTCGGGATCTGGGATGAGCAGTTCTTC.

CDR3 DNA: TGTGCCAGCAGCTTAACCGCCGTTGCTCAAGAGACCCAGTACTTC. Translated, it gives CASSLTAVAQETQYF. The gene calls are TRBV7-3 and TRBJ2-5; unclear D gene. The CDR3 spans 15 residues. V dropped 0 bases and J dropped 2 bases, with 10 bases sitting between them. Germline V gives CDR1 SGHTA, CDR2 FQGTGA.

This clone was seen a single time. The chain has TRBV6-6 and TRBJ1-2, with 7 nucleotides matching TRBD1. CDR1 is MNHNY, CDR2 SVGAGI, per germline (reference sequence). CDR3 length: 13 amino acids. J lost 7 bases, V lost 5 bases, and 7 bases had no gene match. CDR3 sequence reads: CASSPGQLFGYTF. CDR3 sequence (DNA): TGTGCCAGCAGTCCGGGACAGCTATTTGGCTACACCTTC.

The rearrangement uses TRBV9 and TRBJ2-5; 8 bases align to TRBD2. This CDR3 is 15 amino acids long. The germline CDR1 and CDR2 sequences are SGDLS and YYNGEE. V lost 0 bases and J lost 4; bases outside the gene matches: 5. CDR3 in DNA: TGTGCCAGCAGCGTAGTCGATCTAGCGGGAGAGACCCAGTACTTC. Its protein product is CASSVVDLAGETQYF.